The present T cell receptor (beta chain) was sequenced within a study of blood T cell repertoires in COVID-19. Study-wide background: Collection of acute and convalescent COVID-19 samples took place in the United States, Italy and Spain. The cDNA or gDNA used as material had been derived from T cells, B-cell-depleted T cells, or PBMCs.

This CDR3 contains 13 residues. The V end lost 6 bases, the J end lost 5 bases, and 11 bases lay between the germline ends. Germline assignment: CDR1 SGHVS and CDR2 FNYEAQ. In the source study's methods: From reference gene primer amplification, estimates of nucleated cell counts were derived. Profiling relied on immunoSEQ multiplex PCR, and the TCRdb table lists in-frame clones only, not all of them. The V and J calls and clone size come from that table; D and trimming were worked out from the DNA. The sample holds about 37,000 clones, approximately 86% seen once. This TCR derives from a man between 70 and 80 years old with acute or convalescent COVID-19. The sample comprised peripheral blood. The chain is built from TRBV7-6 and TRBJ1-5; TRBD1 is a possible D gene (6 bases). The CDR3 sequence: CASSMYRDQPQHF. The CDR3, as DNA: TGTGCCAGCAGTATGTACAGGGATCAGCCCCAGCATTTT. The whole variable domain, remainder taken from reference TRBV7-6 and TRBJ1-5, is GAGVSQSPRYKVTKRGQDVALRCDPISGHVSLYWYRQALGQGPEFLTYFNYEAQQDKSGLPNDRFSAERPEGSISTLTIQRTEQRDSAMYRCASSMYRDQPQHFGDGTRLSIL.